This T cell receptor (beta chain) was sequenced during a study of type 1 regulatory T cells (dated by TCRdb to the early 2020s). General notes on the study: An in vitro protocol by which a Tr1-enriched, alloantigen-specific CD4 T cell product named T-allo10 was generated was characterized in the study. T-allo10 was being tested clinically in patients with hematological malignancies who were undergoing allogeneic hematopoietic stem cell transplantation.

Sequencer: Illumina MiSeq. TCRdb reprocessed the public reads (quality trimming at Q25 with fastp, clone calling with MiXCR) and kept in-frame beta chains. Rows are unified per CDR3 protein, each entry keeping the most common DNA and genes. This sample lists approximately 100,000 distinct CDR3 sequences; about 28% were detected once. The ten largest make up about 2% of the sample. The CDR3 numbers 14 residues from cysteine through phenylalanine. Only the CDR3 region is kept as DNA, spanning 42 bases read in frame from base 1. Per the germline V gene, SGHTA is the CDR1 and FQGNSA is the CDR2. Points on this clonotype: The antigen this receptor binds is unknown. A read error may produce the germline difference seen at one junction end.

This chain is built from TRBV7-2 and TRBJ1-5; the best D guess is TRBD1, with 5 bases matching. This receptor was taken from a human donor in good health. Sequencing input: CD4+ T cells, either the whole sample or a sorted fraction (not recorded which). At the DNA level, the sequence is TGTGCCAGCAGTCGACAGTATAGCAATCAGTCCCAGCATTTT. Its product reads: CASSRQYSNQSQHF.